This TCR beta chain comes out of a study of vaccination effects on CD4 cells after COVID-19. Study information: Wells each received around 2.2 million PBMC, cultured with about 9.3 IU/ml IL-2 and approximately 10 ug/ml peptides.

After removal of 0 bases from V and 1 base from J, the junction contained 2 bases not matched to a gene. CDR3 size: 15 residues. Germline V lookup: CDR1 SGHRS, CDR2 YFSETQ. Only in-frame clones appear in the TCRdb table, and some are missing; sequencing was by immunoSEQ multiplex PCR. The profile covers about 73,000 clones, with over 65% appearing a single time and approximately 2.4% taken by the ten largest. For this clone: Its specificity is not known.

Culturing for nine to ten days preceded CD4+ T cell isolation. Either the mRNA-1273 or the BNT162b2 vaccine was given to participants as two doses. Sequenced material: CD4+ T cells from PBMCs cultured without peptide, taken after COVID-19 vaccination. The clonotype comes from a human donor who received a COVID-19 vaccine. The rearrangement joins TRBV5-1 to TRBJ1-1, with TRBD1 matching 8 bases. The CDR3: CASSLGQGPNTEAFF. CDR3 nucleotides: TGCGCCAGCAGCTTGGGACAGGGGCCGAACACTGAAGCTTTCTTT.